The following is a T cell receptor (beta chain) sequence with its context. Assay used: immunoSEQ multiplex PCR; TCRdb lists only in-frame clones, some missing. The sample shows 2,500,000 or so clones, just under 95% of them seen only once. The data derive from a study of shared clonotypes between healthy human individuals. Study-wide context: Donors, aged 18 to 49, were a couple of women and a few men.

Deletions cut 0 bases from V and 1 base from J, with 12 bases between. Germline loops: CDR1 LNHDA, CDR2 SQIVND (reference sequence). This CDR3 region has 16 residues. Sequencing input: naive CD4+ T cells from PBMCs. Stated subset: CD45RA+ positively selected. This chain links TRBV19 with TRBJ1-1; D is unclear. The receptor comes from a young man in good health. Some clones in this sample may be carry-over from other donors' samples. The CDR3 nucleotides read TGTGCCAGTAGTATAGATCAAAGGCGGGCGAACACTGAAGCTTTCTTT. This translates into CASSIDQRRANTEAFF.